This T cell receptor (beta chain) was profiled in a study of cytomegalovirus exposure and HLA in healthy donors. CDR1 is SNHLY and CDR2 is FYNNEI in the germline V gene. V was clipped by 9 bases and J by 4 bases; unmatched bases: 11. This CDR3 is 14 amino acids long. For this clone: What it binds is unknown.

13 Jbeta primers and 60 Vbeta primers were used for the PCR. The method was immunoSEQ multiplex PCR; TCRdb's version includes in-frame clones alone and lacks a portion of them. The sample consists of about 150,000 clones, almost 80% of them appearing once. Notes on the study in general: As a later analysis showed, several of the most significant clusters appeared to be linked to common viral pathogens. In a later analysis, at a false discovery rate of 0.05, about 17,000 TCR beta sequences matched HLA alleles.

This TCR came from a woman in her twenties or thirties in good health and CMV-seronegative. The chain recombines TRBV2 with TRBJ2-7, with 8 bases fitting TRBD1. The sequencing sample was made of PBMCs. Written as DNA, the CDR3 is TGTGCCAGTTTGACCAGGACAGGGCAGTACGAGCAGTACTTC. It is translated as CASLTRTGQYEQYF.